The next 28 T cell receptor beta chains were all read from a single sample in a study of CD8+ T cells in alopecia areata. Treatment given: oral pan-JAK inhibitor, 5-10 mg twice daily. It was cDNA, reverse transcribed from extracted RNA, that served as the sequencing template. Produced via immunoSEQ multiplex PCR; TCRdb's table is partial and in-frame only. This sample has 150,000 to 200,000 clones, with around three fifths found just once. Sequencing was performed on CD4+ T cells sorted from blood, taken at week 4, from a patient treated with tofacitinib. The receptor set was obtained from a human donor with alopecia areata.

This clone occurred a few times. The chain links TRBV5-1 to TRBJ2-7, with D perhaps TRBD2 (5 bases). Germline V gene data show CDR1 as SGHRS and CDR2 as YFSETQ. The CDR3 is made up of 14 amino acids. V gave up 0 bases and J gave up 2 bases, with 9 bases separating them. The CDR3: CASSLAGSTYEQYF. DNA of the CDR3: TGCGCCAGCAGCTTGGCGGGGAGCACCTACGAGCAGTACTTC.

This rearrangement joins TRBV29-1 to TRBJ2-2; 11 bases match TRBD1. Germline CDR1 SQVTM, CDR2 ANQGSEA. The length of the CDR3 is 13 residues. V dropped 7 bases and J dropped 5; count of bases not matched to a gene: 3. CDR3 sequence (DNA): TGCAGCGGTGGGACAGGGGGGACCGGGGAGCTGTTTTTT. Protein sequence: CSGGTGGTGELFF.

This chain uses TRBV6-1 with TRBJ1-5; perhaps TRBD1 as D (6 bases). The CDR3 is made up of 14 amino acids. V was clipped by 6 bases and J by 2 bases, with 11 bases between them. Germline V CDR1 and CDR2: MNHNS, SASEGT. The CDR3 nucleotides are TGTGCCAGCAGACCAAGGGGGGGCAATCAGCCCCAGCATTTT. Protein sequence: CASRPRGGNQPQHF.

This clone came up a few times. This chain links TRBV5-6 with TRBJ1-1, with 9 bases that match TRBD1. Unmatched junction bases numbered 7, after V lost 3 bases and J lost 4 bases. The CDR3 is 15 residues long. From germline, CDR1 is SGHDT and CDR2 YYEEEE. The CDR3 coding sequence is TGTGCCAGCAGCTCCACAGGGGGCGCGGGCACTGAAGCTTTCTTT. Translation gives CASSSTGGAGTEAFF. The whole variable domain, remainder taken from reference TRBV5-6 and TRBJ1-1, is DAGVTQSPTHLIKTRGQQVTLRCSPKSGHDTVSWYQQALGQGPQFIFQYYEEEERQRGNFPDRFSGHQFPNYSSELNVNALLLGDSALYLCASSSTGGAGTEAFFGQGTRLTVV.

This chain uses TRBV14 with TRBJ2-5; D is possibly TRBD2 (5 bases). The germline V gene encodes CDR1 SGHDN and CDR2 FVKESK. This CDR3 has 15 residues. Trimming shortened V by 4 bases and J by 1 base, and 13 bases separated the two germline ends. Here the CDR3 DNA reads TGTGCCAGCAGCCTCCCGTCGGGGTCCCAAGAGACCCAGTACTTC. Translation: CASSLPSGSQETQYF.

As for this clone: Other nucleotide sequences in the sample specify the same CDR3. This chain links TRBV29-1 with TRBJ2-1, with D perhaps matching TRBD2 (6 bases). The CDR3 spans 14 residues. The germline CDR1 and CDR2 sequences are SQVTM and ANQGSEA. Trimming removed 6 bases from V and 2 bases from J, with 14 bases in between. The chain's CDR3 is CSVLGGGAYNEQFF. In DNA, the CDR3 is TGCAGCGTCCTGGGGGGAGGTGCCTACAATGAGCAGTTCTTC.

The chain couples TRBV4-2 to TRBJ1-1, with 8 bases fitting TRBD1. From germline, CDR1 is LGHNA and CDR2 YNFKEQ. CDR3 length: 13 residues. Losses at the gene ends were 4 bases for V and 4 bases for J; bases not matched to a gene: 2. The CDR3 loop reads CASSLDRGTEAFF. The CDR3 DNA is TGTGCCAGCAGCCTTGACAGGGGCACTGAAGCTTTCTTT.

The rearrangement links TRBV6-5 to TRBJ1-2, with D possibly matching TRBD1 (5 bases). Germline V gene sequence: CDR1 MNHEY, CDR2 SVGAGI. The V end was cut by 7 bases, the J end by 8 bases, with 11 bases between. The CDR3 is 11 residues long. CDR3 amino acids: CASNGGDGYTF. DNA of the CDR3: TGTGCCAGCAATGGGGGGGACGGCTACACCTTC.

The gene calls are TRBV29-1 and TRBJ2-1; possibly TRBD2 for D (6 bases). Germline lookup yields CDR1 SQVTM and CDR2 ANQGSEA. The CDR3 length is 16 residues. V was trimmed by 7 bases and J by 4 bases, leaving 23 bases between them. The CDR3 region is CSARPPLAGPYNEQFF. The DNA of the CDR3 is TGCAGCGCCCGCCCCCCACTAGCCGGGCCGTACAATGAGCAGTTCTTC.

This clone was detected ten times or more. This rearrangement joins TRBV10-2 to TRBJ2-3, with D perhaps matching TRBD1 or TRBD2 (6 bases each). CDR3 length: 17 amino acids. Trimming pared 2 bases from V and 5 bases from J, leaving 20 bases between. Germline values: CDR1 WSHSY, CDR2 SAAADI. The CDR3 DNA follows: TGCGCCAGCAGTGAGCGCATGGGGGCGGGGACTGGAGATACGCAGTATTTT. Protein: CASSERMGAGTGDTQYF.

This clone appeared a few times. This sequence joins TRBV7-9 and TRBJ1-1; 7 bases fit TRBD1. This CDR3 spans 16 amino acids. Germline CDR1 reads SEHNR; CDR2 reads FQNEAQ (reference sequence). Unmatched junction bases numbered 9, after V lost 1 base and J lost 4 bases. CDR3: CASSLVAGQRGTEAFF. DNA of the CDR3: TGTGCCAGCAGCTTAGTGGCGGGACAGAGGGGCACTGAAGCTTTCTTT.

The chain has TRBV7-6 and TRBJ2-7, with D uncertain. Trimming took off 5 bases at V and 6 bases at J, with 17 bases between the two ends. CDR1 is SGHVS and CDR2 is FNYEAQ in the germline V gene. This CDR3 has 14 amino acids. The CDR3 sequence: CASSDRPSRSEQYF. CDR3 coding DNA: TGTGCCAGCAGCGACCGCCCCTCCCGGAGCGAGCAGTACTTC. Variable domain in full (rest from reference TRBV7-6 and TRBJ2-7): GAGVSQSPRYKVTKRGQDVALRCDPISGHVSLYWYRQALGQGPEFLTYFNYEAQQDKSGLPNDRFSAERPEGSISTLTIQRTEQRDSAMYRCASSDRPSRSEQYFGPGTRLTVT.

The V gene is TRBV11-2, the J gene TRBJ1-1, with TRBD1 matching 8 bases. This CDR3 has 14 residues. CDR1 is SGHAT, CDR2 FQNNGV, per germline. V dropped 5 bases and J dropped 5; count of bases not matched to a gene: 7. CDR3 nucleotides: TGTGCCAGCAGCACCCGGACAGGGAGGACTGAAGCTTTCTTT. The encoded protein is CASSTRTGRTEAFF.

The chain couples TRBV5-6 to TRBJ2-5, with D perhaps TRBD2 (5 bases). The CDR3 runs to 12 residues. Trimming took 0 bases from V and 11 from J, leaving 11 bases between them. The V gene's germline CDR1 is SGHDT and CDR2 YYEEEE. The CDR3, as DNA: TGTGCCAGCAGCTTGGCGGGAAGTGAGCAGTACTTC. Residues: CASSLAGSEQYF.

The genes are TRBV30 and TRBJ2-1; D ambiguous. Germline CDR1 GTSNPN, CDR2 SVGIG (reference sequence). Trimming took off 0 bases at V and 1 base at J, with 7 bases between the two ends. There are 14 residues in the CDR3. The CDR3 DNA sequence: TGTGCCTGGAGTGTAAAACAGTCCTACAATGAGCAGTTCTTC. Its protein product is CAWSVKQSYNEQFF. The whole variable domain, filled in from reference TRBV30 and TRBJ2-1, reads SQTIHQWPATLVQPVGSPLSLECTVEGTSNPNLYWYRQAAGRGLQLLFYSVGIGQISSEVPQNLSASRPQDRQFILSSKKLLLSDSGFYLCAWSVKQSYNEQFFGPGTRLTVL.

This clone was seen a single time. The chain carries TRBV29-1 and TRBJ2-1; TRBD2 aligns across 8 bases. Per germline, CDR1 SQVTM and CDR2 ANQGSEA. Trimming at V came to 3 bases and at J to 2 bases, leaving 3 bases not matched to a gene. The CDR3 has 14 residues. The CDR3 reads CSVESGGTYNEQFF. In DNA, the CDR3 is TGCAGCGTTGAGAGCGGGGGAACCTACAATGAGCAGTTCTTC.

The chain employs TRBV4-3 and TRBJ2-7, with D hard to call. Trimming removed 2 bases from V and 2 bases from J, with 7 bases in between. CDR1 is LGHNA, CDR2 YSLEER, per germline. This CDR3 comprises 13 residues. CDR3 in amino acids: CASSQSQTYEQYF. For the CDR3, the DNA is TGCGCCAGCAGCCAATCACAAACCTACGAGCAGTACTTC.

The chain has TRBV30 and TRBJ1-3, with D hard to call. CDR1 and CDR2 from the germline V gene are GTSNPN and SVGIG (reference sequence). The CDR3 loop spans 13 amino acids. Trimming cost V 4 bases and J 0 bases, with 7 bases left between them. The CDR3 DNA follows: TGTGCCTGGACGGGATTCTCTGGAAACACCATATATTTT. It specifies CAWTGFSGNTIYF.

V usage is TRBV7-2 and J usage is TRBJ2-7; D gene unclear. Germline CDR1 and CDR2: SGHTA and FQGNSA. Deletions cut 5 bases from V and 4 bases from J, with 15 bases between. This CDR3 spans 14 amino acids. DNA for the CDR3: TGTGCCAGCAGCCCAACGCGCAATGCGTACGAGCAGTACTTC. Protein sequence: CASSPTRNAYEQYF.

This rearrangement joins TRBV29-1 to TRBJ1-6; 7 bases are a match to TRBD1. The CDR3 runs to 13 residues. The ends lost 6 bases at V and 5 bases at J; junction bases unmatched: 4. The germline V gene has CDR1 SQVTM and CDR2 ANQGSEA. The CDR3 sequence is CSVGTANNSPLHF. CDR3 sequence (DNA): TGCAGCGTAGGGACAGCGAATAATTCACCCCTCCACTTT.

This rearrangement joins TRBV9 to TRBJ1-1; D might be TRBD1 (5 bases). The germline gives CDR1 SGDLS, CDR2 YYNGEE. Between the trimmed V and J ends, which lost 0 bases and 3 bases, there was a span of 6 bases. The CDR3 extends over 13 amino acids. CDR3: CASSVGGDTEAFF. CDR3 sequence (DNA): TGTGCCAGCAGCGTAGGAGGGGACACTGAAGCTTTCTTT.

The CDR3 spells CSVEVGGGASYNEQFF. The CDR3 DNA is TGCAGCGTTGAAGTAGGCGGGGGGGCATCCTACAATGAGCAGTTCTTC. The chain couples TRBV29-1 to TRBJ2-1; TRBD2 matches 9 bases. Germline-derived CDR1 and CDR2 are SQVTM and ANQGSEA. This CDR3 spans 16 amino acids. Trimming at V came to 1 base and at J to 1 base, leaving 5 bases not matched to a gene.

The CDR3 loop reads CASSQSIGDGYGYTF. The CDR3 bases are TGTGCCAGCAGCCAATCGATCGGGGACGGCTATGGCTACACCTTC. The rearrangement links TRBV16 to TRBJ1-2, with D possibly being TRBD1 (5 bases). V dropped 0 bases and J dropped 4 bases, with 12 bases sitting between them. The germline CDR1 and CDR2 sequences are KGHSY and FQNENV. This CDR3 spans 15 amino acids.

CDR3 nucleotide sequence: TGCGCCAGCAGCTTGAGAGCGGGGGGTAGCACAGATACGCAGTATTTT. Protein sequence: CASSLRAGGSTDTQYF. The V and J genes are TRBV5-1 and TRBJ2-3; 9 positions match TRBD2. The V segment lost 1 base and the J segment 0 bases; nucleotides outside the gene matches: 3. The CDR3 length is 16 residues. CDR1 is SGHRS and CDR2 is YFSETQ in the germline V gene.

The CDR3: CASSLVTLTGELFF. The CDR3 DNA follows: TGTGCCAGCAGCTTAGTCACCTTAACCGGGGAGCTGTTTTTT. The chain combines TRBV7-2 with TRBJ2-2; no firm D call. Trimming shortened V by 1 base and J by 5 bases, and 8 bases separated the two germline ends. The CDR3 loop spans 14 amino acids. Germline CDR1 reads SGHTA; CDR2 reads FQGNSA.

Comments on this clone: The junction departs from germline at one end; a sequencing error may be responsible. The chain couples TRBV7-7 to TRBJ2-7; 8 bases agree with TRBD1. Germline V gives CDR1 SSHAT, CDR2 FNYEAQ (reference sequence). The CDR3 runs 15 residues. CDR3: CASSLGLDRAHEQYF. Written as DNA, the CDR3 is TGTGCTAGCAGCTTAGGACTGGACAGGGCCCACGAGCAGTACTTC.

This chain uses TRBV30 with TRBJ2-7; no firm D call. V was pared by 0 bases and J by 0 bases, with 9 bases between. The CDR3 spans 14 residues. Germline V CDR1 and CDR2: GTSNPN, SVGIG (reference sequence). CDR3 sequence (DNA): TGTGCCTGGAGTGTGAGGCAGCTCTCCTACGAGCAGTACTTC. It is translated as CAWSVRQLSYEQYF. Full variable domain (remainder filled in from reference TRBV30 and TRBJ2-7): SQTIHQWPATLVQPVGSPLSLECTVEGTSNPNLYWYRQAAGRGLQLLFYSVGIGQISSEVPQNLSASRPQDRQFILSSKKLLLSDSGFYLCAWSVRQLSYEQYFGPGTRLTVT.

This clone has a handful of counts. V usage is TRBV7-6 and J usage is TRBJ2-7; a weak D match, TRBD2 (5 bases). Between the trimmed V and J ends, which lost 3 bases and 5 bases, there was a span of 5 bases. The V gene's germline CDR1 is SGHVS and CDR2 FNYEAQ. The CDR3 is 11 amino acids. CDR3 coding DNA: TGTGCCAGCAGCTTGAGGGACGAGCAGTACTTC. Encoded protein: CASSLRDEQYF.